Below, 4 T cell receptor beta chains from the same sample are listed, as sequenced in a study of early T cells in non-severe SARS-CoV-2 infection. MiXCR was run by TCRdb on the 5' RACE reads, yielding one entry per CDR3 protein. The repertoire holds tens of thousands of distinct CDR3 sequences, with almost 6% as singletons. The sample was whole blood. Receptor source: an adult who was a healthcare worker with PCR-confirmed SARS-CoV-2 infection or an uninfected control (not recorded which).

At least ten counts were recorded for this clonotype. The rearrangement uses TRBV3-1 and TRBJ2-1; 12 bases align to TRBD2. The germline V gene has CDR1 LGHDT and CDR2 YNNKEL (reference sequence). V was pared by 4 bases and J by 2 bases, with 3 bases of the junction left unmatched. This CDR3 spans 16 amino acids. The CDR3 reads CASSPASGRAYNEQFF. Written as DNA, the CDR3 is TGTGCCAGCAGCCCAGCTAGCGGGAGGGCCTACAATGAGCAGTTCTTC.

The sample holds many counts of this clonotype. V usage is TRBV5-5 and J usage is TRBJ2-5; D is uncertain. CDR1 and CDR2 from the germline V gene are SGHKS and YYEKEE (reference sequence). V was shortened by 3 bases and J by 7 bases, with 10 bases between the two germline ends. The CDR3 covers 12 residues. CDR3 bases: TGTGCCAGCAGCTCAGAAAGGTGGACCCAGTACTTC. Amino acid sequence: CASSSERWTQYF. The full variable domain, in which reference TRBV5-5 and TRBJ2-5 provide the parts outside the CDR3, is DAGVTQSPTHLIKTRGQQVTLRCSPISGHKSVSWYQQVLGQGPQFIFQYYEKEERGRGNFPDRFSARQFPNYSSELNVNALLLGDSALYLCASSSERWTQYFGPGTRLLVL.

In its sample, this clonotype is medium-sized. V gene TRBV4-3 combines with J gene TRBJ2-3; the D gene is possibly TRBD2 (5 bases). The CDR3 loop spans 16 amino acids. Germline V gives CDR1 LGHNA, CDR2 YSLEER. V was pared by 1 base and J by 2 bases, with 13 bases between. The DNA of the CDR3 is TGCGCCAGCAGCCAAGGGACTCGGGCAGTCACAGATACGCAGTATTTT. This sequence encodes CASSQGTRAVTDTQYF.

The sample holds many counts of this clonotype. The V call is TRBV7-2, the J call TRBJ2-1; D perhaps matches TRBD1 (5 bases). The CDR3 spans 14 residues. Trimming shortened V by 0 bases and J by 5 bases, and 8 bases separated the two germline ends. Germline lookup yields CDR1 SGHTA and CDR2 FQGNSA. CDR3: CASSLAGANNEQFF. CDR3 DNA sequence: TGTGCCAGCAGCTTAGCAGGGGCAAACAATGAGCAGTTCTTC.